Listed below are T cell receptor beta chains from one sample, sequenced in a study of blood T cell repertoires in COVID-19. Using immunoSEQ multiplex PCR, the repertoire was profiled, and TCRdb retains in-frame clones only, with some absent. The sample lists around 76,000 clones; roughly 82% were seen once. The sequencing input was peripheral blood. The receptors shown here come from a woman aged 80 or over with active or convalescent COVID-19. Each CDR3 is given with its conserved first and last residue. The order of the fields is D gene, J gene, clone size, V gene, CDR3 DNA, CDR3 protein. A D gene is named only where the DNA matches it firmly. The size of a clone is reported for some rows only, either as once, few or many, or as a class for expanded clones.

>.|TRBJ1-1|once|TRBV15
TGTGCCACCAGCAGAGACTATATGAACACTGAAGCTTTCTTT
CATSRDYMNTEAFF
>.|TRBJ1-6|.|TRBV9
TGTGCCAGCAGCGGGGGCGATTATAATTCACCCCTCCACTTT
CASSGGDYNSPLHF
>.|TRBJ2-7|.|TRBV27
TGTGCCAGCGCCCAATGGGGGGGGGCCGAGCAGTACTTC
CASAQWGGAEQYF
>.|TRBJ2-7|.|TRBV18
TGTGCCAGCTCACCAACAAGACAGGTCAGCTCCTACGAGCAGTACTTC
CASSPTRQVSSYEQYF
>TRBD1|TRBJ1-2|.|TRBV5-4
TGTGCCAGCAGCTTGGCGAGCAGGGGGCTGACTAACTATGGCTACACCTTC
CASSLASRGLTNYGYTF
>.|TRBJ1-4|.|TRBV29-1
TGCAGCGGTGGTGGCGCAGGAAATGAAAAACTGTTTTTT
CSGGGAGNEKLFF
>.|TRBJ2-7|.|TRBV7-8
TGTGCCAGCAGCCCGGAGGAGGAACCGGCCTACGAGCAGTACTTC
CASSPEEEPAYEQYF
>.|TRBJ2-7|.|TRBV28
TGTGCCAGCAGTTCTTTTGGACTTGGGCAGCCCTACGAGCAGTACTTC
CASSSFGLGQPYEQYF
>.|TRBJ2-2|once|TRBV4-3
TGCGCCAGCAGCCAAGACTGGGGAGCTAACACCGGGGAGCTGTTTTTT
CASSQDWGANTGELFF
>TRBD2|TRBJ2-1|.|TRBV25-1
TGTGCCAGCGACCAAGGTAGCGGGGGGGTAGGGGAGCAGTTCTTC
CASDQGSGGVGEQFF
>.|TRBJ1-5|.|TRBV28
TGTGCCAGCACTATCACGGGGGGGACTCAGCCCCAGCATTTT
CASTITGGTQPQHF
>.|TRBJ1-2|many|TRBV15
TGTGCCACCAGCAGAGAACCCGCGGCTAACTATGGCTACACCTTC
CATSREPAANYGYTF
>TRBD1|TRBJ1-2|.|TRBV2
TGTGCCAGCAGTTGGACAGGGTGGAACTATGGCTACACCTTC
CASSWTGWNYGYTF
>TRBD1|TRBJ1-1|.|TRBV6-2/TRBV6-3
TGTGCCAGCAGTTACCCAGCTGGACAGGGGGCGATTTGGGGGACTGAAGCTTTCTTT
CASSYPAGQGAIWGTEAFF
>.|TRBJ1-1|few|TRBV9
TGTGCCAGCAGCGTAGGTTTACGGGACACTGAAGCTTTCTTT
CASSVGLRDTEAFF
>.|TRBJ2-7|.|TRBV7-2
TGTGCCAGCAGGGAGGGACCTTCCTCCTACGAGCAGTACTTC
CASREGPSSYEQYF
>TRBD1|TRBJ1-6|few|TRBV7-2
TGTGCCAGCAGCTTAAGTGGGCAGGGGGTCCCCCTCCACTTT
CASSLSGQGVPLHF
>.|TRBJ1-1|.|TRBV5-6
TGTGCCAGCAGCTTGGGGGAGACAGGAGAAGCTTTCTTT
CASSLGETGEAFF
>TRBD1|TRBJ2-3|.|TRBV7-9
TGTGCCAGCAGCTTAGGACAGGGAAAGCAGTATTTT
CASSLGQGKQYF
>.|TRBJ2-2|few|TRBV5-8
TGTGCCAGCAGCCCTAAGCCCAGGGCAGGCAACACCGGGGAGCTGTTTTTT
CASSPKPRAGNTGELFF
>TRBD1|TRBJ2-3|many|TRBV6-1
TGTGCCAGCAGTGAAGCGATCAGATGGACGAGGACAGGTTCAGATACGCAGTATTTT
CASSEAIRWTRTGSDTQYF
>.|TRBJ2-7|.|TRBV12-3/TRBV12-4
TGTGCCAGCAGGCTGACAGATTTCTACGAGCAGTACTTC
CASRLTDFYEQYF
>.|TRBJ1-6|.|TRBV19
TGTGCCAGTAGTATAGATCCTCCGAGCTCCTATAATTCACCCCTCCACTTT
CASSIDPPSSYNSPLHF
>TRBD2|TRBJ2-3|.|TRBV5-1
TGCGCCAGCAGCTTGGTGGTAGCGGGGGGGCCGGATAGCACAGATACGCAGTATTTT
CASSLVVAGGPDSTDTQYF
>TRBD1|TRBJ2-1|.|TRBV5-5
TGTGCCAGCAGCCAGGGGGCTATCGGAAAATACAATGAGCAGTTCTTC
CASSQGAIGKYNEQFF
>TRBD1|TRBJ2-3|once|TRBV7-2
TGTGCCAGCAGCTTACGGACAGGGCTCGTCACTTTT
CASSLRTGLVTF
>.|TRBJ1-2|.|TRBV5-4
TGTGCCAGCAGCGTACCGGGACATAGAACAGCTAACTATGGCTACACCTTC
CASSVPGHRTANYGYTF
>.|TRBJ1-5|once|TRBV27
TGTGCCAGCAGTTACGGGGGAAAACAGCCCCAGCATTTT
CASSYGGKQPQHF
>.|TRBJ2-5|few|TRBV19
TGTGCCAGTAGTATAGGGACAGAAGAGACCCAGTACTTC
CASSIGTEETQYF
>.|TRBJ1-1|.|TRBV3-1/TRBV3-2
TGTGCCAGCAGCCAAGACTTTCGGACTGAAGCTTTCTTT
CASSQDFRTEAFF
>TRBD1|TRBJ2-5|.|TRBV7-6
TGTGCCAGCAGCAGGGGACAGCAAGAGACCCAGTACTTC
CASSRGQQETQYF
>.|TRBJ2-1|.|TRBV7-2
TGTGCCAGCAGCCCCCCCTCGGGATGGGTCAATGAGCAGTTCTTC
CASSPPSGWVNEQFF
>TRBD1|TRBJ1-5|.|TRBV7-6
TGTGCCAGCAGCTCAGGGACAGGCCTTAGCAATCAGCCCCAGCATTTT
CASSSGTGLSNQPQHF
>TRBD1|TRBJ2-7|.|TRBV4-3
TGCGCCAGCAGCCAAGGGACAGGCCCCTACGAGCAGTACTTC
CASSQGTGPYEQYF
>.|TRBJ1-4|once|TRBV3-1/TRBV3-2
TGTGCCAGCAGCCCCACGCACAGCTTTAATGAAAAACTGTTTTTT
CASSPTHSFNEKLFF
>TRBD2|TRBJ2-5|few|TRBV6-1
TGTGCCAGCAGTGACGAGGCGGGGGGACAAGAGACCCAGTACTTC
CASSDEAGGQETQYF
>.|TRBJ1-5|once|TRBV28
TGTGCCAGCAGGGGCATGGGCAATCAGCCCCAGCATTTT
CASRGMGNQPQHF
>TRBD1|TRBJ1-4|.|TRBV28
TGTGCCAGCAGCTCTCCGGGGACAGGCAATGAAAAACTGTTTTTT
CASSSPGTGNEKLFF
>.|TRBJ1-1|.|TRBV5-8
TGTGCCAGCAGCTTTGGGAACAGGGTAACTACTGAAGCTTTCTTT
CASSFGNRVTTEAFF
>TRBD1|TRBJ1-1|few|TRBV24-1
TGTGCCACCAGGGGACAGGGTGGGACTGAAGCTTTCTTT
CATRGQGGTEAFF
>TRBD2|TRBJ2-1|.|TRBV6-5
TGTGCCAGCACCGCAAACTCGGGAGGGGAGCAGTTCTTC
CASTANSGGEQFF
>TRBD1|TRBJ1-2|.|TRBV2
TGTGCCAGCTCTGGAATTGGACAGGGTCATGGCTACACCTTC
CASSGIGQGHGYTF
>TRBD1|TRBJ2-3|once|TRBV29-1
TGCAGCGTTTCGGGACAGGGGGCAGGAGCAGATACGCAGTATTTT
CSVSGQGAGADTQYF
>.|TRBJ2-3|.|TRBV5-1
TGCGCCAGCAGCCTAACCACAGATACGCAGTATTTT
CASSLTTDTQYF
>.|TRBJ2-3|.|TRBV6-6
TGTGCCAGCAGTCCCGGGGTCGCGCAGTATTTT
CASSPGVAQYF
>.|TRBJ2-7|once|TRBV11-3
TGTGCCAGCAGCCGCTGCGGACACCAATTC
CASSRCGHQF
>TRBD1|TRBJ2-7|.|TRBV13
TGTGCCAGCAGCCCCGCTCGACAGGGATCATCCTCCTACGAGCAGTACTTC
CASSPARQGSSSYEQYF
>TRBD2|TRBJ2-3|.|TRBV10-3
TGTGCCATCAGTGAGTCAGCAGCGGGGGGGCATATAGATACGCAGTATTTT
CAISESAAGGHIDTQYF
>.|TRBJ1-1|many|TRBV5-1
TGCGCCAGCAGCCCCGGACTGGGGACTGAAGCTTTCTTT
CASSPGLGTEAFF
>TRBD1|TRBJ1-2|.|TRBV28
TGTGCCAGCGTCAGGGGGGCCCGTGATGGCTACACCTTC
CASVRGARDGYTF
>TRBD2|TRBJ2-5|.|TRBV27
TGTGCCAGCAGCGGTAACGGGGGACTAACCCAGTACTTC
CASSGNGGLTQYF
>TRBD1|TRBJ1-3|.|TRBV5-4
TGTGCCAGCAGCTTGGCAGGGGGTGGAAACACCATATATTTT
CASSLAGGGNTIYF